Listed below are T cell receptor beta chains from one sample, sequenced in a study of blood T cell repertoires in COVID-19. Produced via immunoSEQ multiplex PCR; TCRdb's table is partial and in-frame only. The sample comprises some 300,000 clones, 70% to 90% of which are singletons, and around 1.4% rests with the top ten. The sequenced sample consisted of peripheral blood. The receptors originated from a man aged 70 or older with acute or convalescent COVID-19. Each CDR3 is given with its conserved first and last residue. A D gene is named only where the DNA matches it firmly. Expanded clones get a size class; other rows say once, few or many, or leave the size out.

d_call	clone_size	v_call	j_call	cdr3_aa	cdr3_nt
TRBD1	once	TRBV27	TRBJ2-1	CASSFGQGGRMGNEQFF	TGTGCCAGCAGTTTCGGACAGGGTGGGCGAATGGGGAATGAGCAGTTCTTC
NA	NA	TRBV14	TRBJ2-2	CASSHSGTANTGELFF	TGTGCCAGCAGCCATAGCGGGACAGCTAACACCGGGGAGCTGTTTTTT
NA	NA	TRBV4-2	TRBJ2-2	CASSQGRQDTGELFF	TGTGCCAGCAGCCAGGGCCGACAGGACACCGGGGAGCTGTTTTTT
NA	NA	TRBV19	TRBJ1-6	CASSMGTINSPLHF	TGTGCCAGTAGTATGGGGACTATTAATTCACCCCTCCACTTT
NA	once	TRBV5-5	TRBJ1-2	CASSLGGTGRGYTF	TGTGCCAGCAGCTTGGGGGGAACAGGGCGAGGCTACACCTTC
NA	NA	TRBV5-1	TRBJ2-5	CASSLALTEQETQYF	TGCGCCAGCAGCTTGGCCTTGACAGAACAAGAGACCCAGTACTTC
TRBD1	NA	TRBV24-1	TRBJ1-5	CATSDSGQGVISNQPQHF	TGTGCCACCAGTGATTCGGGACAGGGAGTAATTAGCAATCAGCCCCAGCATTTT
NA	NA	TRBV6-1	TRBJ1-4	CASREGLATNEKLFF	TGTGCCAGCAGGGAAGGGCTTGCAACTAATGAAAAACTGTTTTTT
TRBD1	once	TRBV7-2	TRBJ1-1	CASSLETGVNTEAFF	TGTGCCAGCAGCTTAGAGACAGGGGTGAACACTGAAGCTTTCTTT
NA	NA	TRBV4-3	TRBJ1-2	CASSQVLGDLNYGYTF	TGCGCCAGCAGCCAAGTTTTAGGAGACCTTAACTATGGCTACACCTTC
TRBD2	NA	TRBV24-1	TRBJ2-3	CATSDLGTSGAPQDTQYF	TGTGCCACCAGTGACCTGGGGACTAGCGGGGCGCCCCAAGATACGCAGTATTTT
NA	NA	TRBV4-1	TRBJ2-5	CASSQDPGAPGETQYF	TGCGCCAGCAGCCAAGATCCAGGGGCCCCGGGGGAGACCCAGTACTTC
NA	few	TRBV30	TRBJ2-1	CAWSGSGEQFF	TGTGCCTGGAGCGGGTCCGGTGAGCAGTTCTTC
NA	NA	TRBV10-3	TRBJ2-2	CAIRNAQGGTGELFF	TGTGCCATCAGAAACGCTCAGGGGGGCACCGGGGAGCTGTTTTTT
NA	NA	TRBV6-6	TRBJ1-2	CASSPRDMSNGYTF	TGTGCCAGCAGTCCCCGGGACATGAGTAATGGCTACACCTTC
NA	once	TRBV19	TRBJ1-3	CASRQEISGNTIYF	TGTGCCAGTCGACAGGAGATCTCTGGAAACACCATATATTTT
NA	NA	TRBV7-2	TRBJ1-2	CASSLQGVFYGYTF	TGTGCCAGCAGCTTACAGGGTGTATTCTATGGCTACACCTTC
NA	NA	TRBV7-2	TRBJ2-7	CASSPQGGRYEQYF	TGTGCCAGCAGCCCACAGGGGGGGCGGTACGAGCAGTACTTC
NA	NA	TRBV12-3/TRBV12-4	TRBJ2-3	CASPGNTDTQYF	TGTGCCAGCCCGGGGAACACAGATACGCAGTATTTT
TRBD1	NA	TRBV7-8	TRBJ1-1	CASSSGQGPEAFF	TGTGCCAGCAGCTCCGGACAGGGGCCTGAAGCTTTCTTT
NA	NA	TRBV4-3	TRBJ1-1	CASSQDAGTFGRTEAFF	TGCGCCAGCAGCCAAGATGCGGGGACCTTCGGGCGAACTGAAGCTTTCTTT
TRBD2	few	TRBV3-1/TRBV3-2	TRBJ2-1	CASSQTRGDNEQFF	TGTGCCAGCAGCCAAACCCGGGGGGACAATGAGCAGTTCTTC
NA	NA	TRBV6-6	TRBJ2-1	CASSPFREGGEQFF	TGTGCCAGCAGCCCTTTCAGGGAGGGGGGTGAGCAGTTCTTC
NA	NA	TRBV2	TRBJ2-5	CASSEGAETQYF	TGTGCCAGCAGTGAGGGGGCGGAGACCCAGTACTTC
NA	NA	TRBV7-9	TRBJ2-3	CASSFQQGSHTDTQYF	TGTGCCAGCAGCTTCCAACAGGGTTCCCACACAGATACGCAGTATTTT
TRBD2	NA	TRBV5-1	TRBJ2-5	CASSLGEGSGRWETQYF	TGCGCCAGCAGCTTGGGAGAGGGTAGCGGGAGATGGGAGACCCAGTACTTC
TRBD1	NA	TRBV29-1	TRBJ1-2	CSVPWGQDARYGYTF	TGCAGCGTGCCCTGGGGACAGGACGCTCGCTATGGCTACACCTTC
NA	NA	TRBV7-9	TRBJ1-2	CASSFDNWDGYTF	TGTGCCAGCAGCTTCGACAACTGGGATGGCTACACCTTC
TRBD2	NA	TRBV28	TRBJ2-2	CASKAGGNTGELFF	TGTGCCAGCAAGGCGGGAGGGAACACCGGGGAGCTGTTTTTT
NA	NA	TRBV20-1	TRBJ2-7	CSARAHEQYF	TGCAGTGCTAGGGCCCACGAGCAGTACTTC
TRBD2	NA	TRBV5-1	TRBJ2-7	CASSQASSGPYEQYF	TGCGCCAGCAGCCAGGCGTCTAGCGGTCCCTACGAGCAGTACTTC
TRBD1	NA	TRBV18	TRBJ2-5	CASSPRQGSQETQYF	TGTGCCAGCTCGCCACGACAGGGCTCCCAAGAGACCCAGTACTTC
TRBD1	NA	TRBV5-5	TRBJ2-2	CASSRQGARTGELFF	TGTGCCAGCAGCCGGCAGGGGGCTCGGACCGGGGAGCTGTTTTTT
TRBD2	NA	TRBV30	TRBJ2-1	CAWSVLGGGGYNEQFF	TGTGCCTGGAGTGTACTCGGCGGGGGGGGATACAATGAGCAGTTCTTC
TRBD1	NA	TRBV6-5	TRBJ1-5	CAGGQDNQPQHF	TGTGCCGGGGGACAGGACAATCAGCCCCAGCATTTT
NA	many	TRBV11-2	TRBJ2-7	CASGGVGEQYF	TGTGCCAGCGGAGGCGTCGGGGAGCAGTACTTC
NA	NA	TRBV6-4	TRBJ1-2	CASSDQYVGRGNGYTF	TGTGCCAGCAGTGACCAGTACGTGGGGCGCGGAAATGGCTACACCTTC
NA	NA	TRBV7-9	TRBJ1-1	CASSLEGDSTEAFF	TGTGCCAGCAGCTTAGAAGGGGATAGTACTGAAGCTTTCTTT
TRBD2	NA	TRBV9	TRBJ2-1	CASSVDHGLASDEQFF	TGTGCCAGCAGCGTTGATCACGGACTAGCGTCCGATGAGCAGTTCTTC
TRBD1	NA	TRBV28	TRBJ1-1	CASRNQGGNTEAFF	TGTGCCAGCAGGAACCAGGGGGGGAACACTGAAGCTTTCTTT